This T cell receptor (beta chain) was found in a study of PD-1 blockade in classical Hodgkin lymphoma. Time point in this sample: newly diagnosed, previously untreated cHL patient sample. The CD4+ T cells used were purified from thawed PBMCs through magnetic negative selection. It was PBMCs in newly diagnosed, untreated classical Hodgkin lymphoma that served as comparison. Using immunoSEQ multiplex PCR, the repertoire was profiled, and TCRdb retains in-frame clones only, with some absent. The repertoire has about 20,000 clones, approximately 80% of them found once; the top ten carry under 1.5%. Points on this clone: Its antigen remains unidentified.

V was pared by 7 bases and J by 3 bases, with 5 bases of the junction left unmatched. Germline lookup yields CDR1 LNHDA and CDR2 SQIVND (reference sequence). The CDR3 runs to 13 residues. Study-level findings and limits: A reduction in baseline TCR diversity was reportedly seen in newly diagnosed patients relative to healthy donors. Whatever underlies the repertoire differences (possibly disease activity or prior therapy) remains undefined.

The chain is built from TRBV19 and TRBJ2-7; TRBD1 agrees at 8 bases. Specimen: CD4+ T cells from blood. The TCR was taken from a human donor with classical Hodgkin lymphoma. In DNA, the CDR3 is TGTGCCAGTACTTCTGACAGGGGCTACGAGCAGTACTTC. It specifies CASTSDRGYEQYF.